Included here is one T cell receptor (beta chain) sequence, with context. The antigen it recognizes is unknown. The record has no base qualities; no much larger clone is one base away. Library creation used the immunoSEQ multiplex PCR assay. The original methods were these. A statistical classification framework was built to diagnose cytomegalovirus status from the catalog of TCR beta chain sequences. The immuneACCESS repertoire file appears here via TCRdb, limited to in-frame rearrangements. These files lack a portion of the clones; in checked studies, under half of the deficit traces to unresolved V genes, and the cause of the others is not known. The V and J calls and clone size were taken over from that table, and D and trimming were inferred from the DNA. The sample table records around 150,000 clones; approximately 89% of these occur just once. The top ten clonotypes cover 0.6% to 0.85% of the sample.

The record originates from a study of cytomegalovirus exposure and HLA in healthy donors (dated by TCRdb to about 2017). Context from the whole study: The 670 or so repertoires of the first cohort and the 110 or so validation repertoires were produced on the same platform, according to a later analysis. The study aimed to test whether cataloging public T cell receptors could reveal signatures of past pathogen exposure. In addition to the first cohort of 650 to 800 subjects, a separate validation cohort of 100 to 150 different subjects was used. To predict cytomegalovirus infection status, the study combined high-throughput TCR immunosequencing, statistical association of individual TCRs with disease status, and machine learning. Points the paper makes about the study in general: Subsequent analysis determined that TCRs grouped into clusters in the first cohort also showed a tendency toward co-occurrence across the 130 or so validation repertoires, and 94% of cluster scores exceeded 0. A few of the identified cytomegalovirus-associated TCR beta chains were confirmed in vitro to be specific for cytomegalovirus antigens. A later analysis lacked HLA typing for the validation cohort, so it scored co-occurrence in that cohort across all 120 or so repertoires. Cytomegalovirus status was reported to be diagnosed by the classifier with high specificity and sensitivity in both the original and validation cohorts. The authors suggested that the approach could potentially be extended to other disease states and immunological phenotypes. The study gave a list of some 150 TCR beta chains associated with cytomegalovirus. Most TCR sequences were seen in very few donors, while some public TCRs were found in many individuals.

The donors belonged to the validation cohort of around 130 subjects, which was separate from the roughly 700-subject first cohort. The germline ends are 20 bases apart after V is trimmed by 4 bases and J by 7 bases. The CDR1 and CDR2 encoded by the germline V gene are SGHTA and FQGTGA. The CDR3 holds 15 amino acids from the cysteine to the phenylalanine. The DNA shown is the 45-base CDR3, in frame from base 1. The TCR sequence derives from a man younger than 35 in good health and CMV-seronegative. The chain is made from TRBV7-3 and TRBJ2-7; the best D guess is TRBD1, with 5 bases matching. The sequencing sample was made of PBMCs. CDR3 loop: CASSSPDKGIREQYF. The DNA is TGTGCCAGCAGCTCTCCGGACAAGGGTATTCGAGAGCAGTACTTC.